This T cell receptor beta chain was observed in a study of cytomegalovirus exposure and HLA in healthy donors. Study-wide findings and caveats: According to an earlier analysis, most TCR beta V segments yielded productive rearrangements about 87% or about 30% of the time. V- and J-gene trimming in TCR beta was tied to a missense DCLRE1C variant by an analysis performed later. In a later analysis, DRB1 alleles had the most associated TCRs; HLA-C alleles the fewest. Researchers left out some V segments, among them TRBV6-2 and TRBV6-3, as indistinguishable.

The PCR was carried out with 60 Vbeta primers and 13 Jbeta primers. Profiled with immunoSEQ multiplex PCR; TCRdb holds only in-frame clones, not every one. The profile covers more than 110,000 clones, with approximately 80% appearing a single time and 1% to 1.5% taken by the ten largest. Comment on this clone: Its specificity is not known.

The V end lost 4 bases, the J end lost 1 base, and 14 bases lay between the germline ends. The germline V gene encodes CDR1 KGHSY and CDR2 FQNENV. CDR3 length: 15 residues. Material: PBMCs. This clonotype was obtained from a male donor in good health and CMV-seropositive. The rearrangement uses TRBV16 and TRBJ2-7; D is undetermined. The CDR3 loop is CASSPVTVSSYEQYF. For the CDR3, the DNA is TGTGCCAGCAGCCCGGTCACAGTAAGTTCCTACGAGCAGTACTTC.